This entry lists 19 T cell receptor beta chains sequenced from one sample in a study of spatial heterogeneity in lung cancer. The time point was: sample taken at primary tumor resection. Regarding the study as a whole: Higher tumor mutation counts went along with higher counts of expanded intratumoral alpha and beta TCRs.

No antigens are known for them. One entry per CDR3 protein, called by TCRdb with MiXCR from the 5' RACE reads. The sample has about 100,000 distinct CDR3 sequences, about 4.6% seen once; the top ten hold around 21%. The sample here was lung tumor tissue, taken at surgery. These receptors were taken from a male donor with early-stage non-small cell lung cancer.

This clonotype appeared many times. V usage is TRBV5-1 and J usage is TRBJ2-5; D is unresolved. Trimming removed 4 bases at V and 4 bases at J, with 11 bases between. This CDR3 spans 13 amino acids. The germline V gene has CDR1 SGHRS and CDR2 YFSETQ. The CDR3 sequence: CASSLGPAETQYF. The CDR3 bases are TGCGCCAGCAGCCTCGGACCAGCAGAGACCCAGTACTTC.

In this sample, this clonotype turned up many times. The chain is built from TRBV20-1 and TRBJ2-1; D uncertain. The germline V and J ends were trimmed by 0 bases and 7 bases, with 13 bases remaining between them. CDR3 length: 14 residues. The germline V gene encodes CDR1 DFQATT and CDR2 SNEGSKA (reference sequence). CDR3 DNA sequence: TGCAGTGCTAGAGACCACGGGCGGTGGAATGAGCAGTTCTTC. This encodes CSARDHGRWNEQFF.

As to this clonotype: A much larger clone differs from this one at a single base, so this may be a read error. This chain uses TRBV6-5 with TRBJ2-5; D unresolved. The CDR3 length is 15 residues. Germline loops: CDR1 MNHEY, CDR2 SVGAGI. Trimming shortened V by 0 bases and J by 7 bases, and 15 bases separated the two germline ends. CDR3 sequence (DNA): TGTGCCAGCAGTTACTCGATCTTCTCCCCAGGGACCCAGTACTTC. It encodes CASSYSIFSPGTQYF.

In its sample, this clonotype was seen many times. This chain uses TRBV6-2 or TRBV6-3 with TRBJ2-1; 11 nucleotides agree with TRBD2. Trimming cost V 7 bases and J 9 bases; bases outside gene matches: 8. The CDR3 spans 14 residues. Germline V gene lookup returns CDR1 MNHEY and CDR2 SVGEGT. CDR3 sequence reads: CASTGSGRVTEQFF. In nucleotides, the CDR3 is TGTGCCAGCACTGGTAGCGGGAGGGTTACTGAGCAGTTCTTC.

The gene calls are TRBV6-6 and TRBJ1-5; possibly TRBD1 for D (5 bases). CDR1 and CDR2 (germline): MNHNY, SVGAGI (reference sequence). Trimming cost V 8 bases and J 6 bases, with 11 bases left between them. The CDR3 runs 12 residues. The CDR3 sequence is CASSQGRQPQHF. DNA of the CDR3: TGTGCCAGCTCCCAGGGTCGTCAGCCCCAGCATTTT.

This clonotype was recorded at least ten times. The V gene is TRBV28, the J gene TRBJ2-2; 8 bases match TRBD1. J lost 6 bases, V lost 5 bases, and 20 bases had no gene match. CDR3 length: 19 amino acids. Germline V gives CDR1 MDHEN, CDR2 SYDVKM. Here the CDR3 DNA reads TGTGCCAGCAGTCTACTAAACCTTCTGACAGGGGATTCGGCCGGGGAGCTGTTTTTT. It yields the protein CASSLLNLLTGDSAGELFF.

In its sample, this clonotype was seen many times. The chain links TRBV4-1 to TRBJ2-1, with 14 bases aligning to TRBD2. V lost 2 bases and J lost 9; bases outside the gene matches: 3. This CDR3 spans 15 amino acids. CDR1 is MGHRA, CDR2 YSYEKL, per germline. The CDR3 here is CASSQKGLAGGEQFF. The DNA for the CDR3 is TGCGCCAGCAGCCAAAAAGGACTAGCGGGAGGTGAGCAGTTCTTC.

This clonotype has at least ten counts. The chain has TRBV29-1 and TRBJ1-3; no clear D gene. CDR1 SQVTM and CDR2 ANQGSEA come from the germline V gene. The germline V and J ends were trimmed by 3 bases and 1 base, with 7 bases remaining between them. This CDR3 is 13 amino acids long. For the CDR3, the DNA is TGCAGCGTTGATTCGAGATCTGGAAACACCATATATTTT. Translated, it gives CSVDSRSGNTIYF.

This clonotype was counted many times. The chain combines TRBV6-2 or TRBV6-3 with TRBJ2-7; the D is unclear. The CDR3 covers 11 residues. The V gene lost 1 base and the J gene lost 6 bases, with 4 bases spanning the gap. Germline V gene lookup returns CDR1 MNHEY and CDR2 SVGEGT. The CDR3 sequence is CASSYLAEQYF. CDR3 in DNA: TGTGCCAGCAGTTACTTGGCCGAGCAGTACTTC.

Concerning this clonotype: A read error may explain this, as a much larger clone is one base away. The chain has TRBV29-1 and TRBJ2-5; 11 bases fit TRBD2. This CDR3 region has 16 residues. Germline V CDR1 and CDR2: SQVTM, ANQGSEA. CDR3 in DNA: TGCAGCGTTTCCCTACTAGCGGGAGTCCCACAAGAGACCAAGTACTTC. Amino acids: CSVSLLAGVPQETKYF.

This sequence joins TRBV2 and TRBJ2-4; TRBD1 is a possible D gene (6 bases). Germline lookup yields CDR1 SNHLY and CDR2 FYNNEI. The CDR3 has 14 residues. Between the trimmed V and J ends, which lost 8 bases and 7 bases, there was a span of 18 bases. CDR3 coding DNA: TGTGCCAGCCAAGATACAGGGTCGGGCAACATTCAGTACTTC. Translation gives CASQDTGSGNIQYF.

The chain employs TRBV6-6 and TRBJ2-6; 13 nucleotides agree with TRBD2. Trimming at V came to 3 bases and at J to 0 bases, leaving 17 bases not matched to a gene. Germline V gene data show CDR1 as MNHNY and CDR2 as SVGAGI (reference sequence). The CDR3 covers 23 residues. CDR3 loop: CASSYGQRTSGSPSPSGANVLTF. The CDR3 DNA sequence: TGTGCCAGCAGTTATGGACAGCGGACTAGCGGGAGTCCTAGCCCCTCTGGGGCCAACGTCCTGACTTTC.

The chain recombines TRBV25-1 with TRBJ2-6; D is unclear. The V and J ends lost 8 bases and 0 bases respectively, with 11 bases between them. Germline values: CDR1 MGHDK, CDR2 SYGVNS. The CDR3 runs to 15 residues. The CDR3 loop reads CASGSVASGANVLTF. CDR3 DNA: TGTGCCAGCGGCAGCGTGGCCTCTGGGGCCAACGTCCTGACTTTC.

This clonotype was detected many times. This chain uses TRBV5-1 with TRBJ2-3; D uncertain. Germline CDR1 is SGHRS and CDR2 is YFSETQ. The V and J ends lost 7 bases and 3 bases respectively, with 18 bases between them. The CDR3 has 15 amino acids. The CDR3 is CASAARGPGTDTQYF. The DNA of the CDR3 is TGCGCCAGCGCCGCTCGAGGACCTGGGACAGATACGCAGTATTTT.

This clonotype was detected a few times. The V gene is TRBV3-1, the J gene TRBJ2-2; TRBD2 matches at 14 bases. The CDR3 totals 15 residues. V dropped 8 bases and J dropped 6; count of bases not matched to a gene: 5. Germline loops: CDR1 LGHDT, CDR2 YNNKEL (reference sequence). The CDR3 nucleotides read TGTGCCAGCGGCGGGACTAGCGGGAGTGCCGGGGAGCTGTTTTTT. Translation gives CASGGTSGSAGELFF.

This clonotype has a count of ten or more. This rearrangement joins TRBV5-1 to TRBJ2-3, with D perhaps matching TRBD2 (7 bases). The CDR3 totals 17 residues. The germline V gene has CDR1 SGHRS and CDR2 YFSETQ. Trimming stripped 4 bases from V and 5 bases from J, with 23 bases between. The CDR3, as DNA: TGCGCCAGCAGCGTGGCCTACCTCGGCGGGGGCGAAGATACGCAGTATTTT. Amino acid sequence: CASSVAYLGGGEDTQYF.

This clonotype occurred a few times. V usage is TRBV6-6 and J usage is TRBJ2-2; D is perhaps TRBD1 or TRBD2 (6 bases each). This CDR3 comprises 16 residues. The V end lost 7 bases, the J end lost 4 bases, and 19 bases lay between the germline ends. From germline, CDR1 is MNHNY and CDR2 SVGAGI (reference sequence). For the CDR3, the DNA is TGTGCCAGCAAGGTGGGGGGCGGTTGGAGCACCGGGGAGCTGTTTTTT. Protein sequence: CASKVGGGWSTGELFF.

This clonotype appeared many times. The genes are TRBV7-2 and TRBJ2-4, with 8 bases aligning to TRBD1. J lost 1 base, V lost 1 base, and 3 bases had no gene match. CDR1 is SGHTA and CDR2 is FQGNSA in the germline V gene. The CDR3 runs 16 residues. CDR3 region: CASSLDPGGAKNIQYF. CDR3 bases: TGTGCCAGCAGCTTAGACCCAGGGGGCGCCAAAAACATTCAGTACTTC.

This clonotype was counted many times. The genes are TRBV5-1 and TRBJ2-6; 7 nucleotides match TRBD1. There are 18 residues in the CDR3. Germline trimming cut 5 bases from V and 0 bases from J; bases unmatched to any gene: 11. Germline V CDR1 and CDR2: SGHRS, YFSETQ. The CDR3: CASRIQQGPHSGANVLTF. CDR3 nucleotide sequence: TGCGCCAGCAGAATCCAACAGGGGCCCCACTCTGGGGCCAACGTCCTGACTTTC.